This entry is about one T cell receptor beta chain. This specimen belongs to a study of control samples from healthy donors and cancer patients. Some clones are missing from TCRdb's copy, which holds only in-frame ones; the method was immunoSEQ multiplex PCR. This table has around 89,000 clones, around 82% appearing once. Germline CDR1 is SGHVS and CDR2 is FNYEAQ. This CDR3 has 13 amino acids. V was clipped by 5 bases and J by 4 bases; unmatched bases: 4. This sequence joins TRBV7-6 and TRBJ1-1; TRBD1 aligns across 7 bases. The sample was blood. This clonotype was sampled from a woman aged 60-70 years in good health. Here the CDR3 reads CASSQGQATEAFF. CDR3 in DNA: TGTGCCAGCAGCCAAGGACAGGCCACTGAAGCTTTCTTT.